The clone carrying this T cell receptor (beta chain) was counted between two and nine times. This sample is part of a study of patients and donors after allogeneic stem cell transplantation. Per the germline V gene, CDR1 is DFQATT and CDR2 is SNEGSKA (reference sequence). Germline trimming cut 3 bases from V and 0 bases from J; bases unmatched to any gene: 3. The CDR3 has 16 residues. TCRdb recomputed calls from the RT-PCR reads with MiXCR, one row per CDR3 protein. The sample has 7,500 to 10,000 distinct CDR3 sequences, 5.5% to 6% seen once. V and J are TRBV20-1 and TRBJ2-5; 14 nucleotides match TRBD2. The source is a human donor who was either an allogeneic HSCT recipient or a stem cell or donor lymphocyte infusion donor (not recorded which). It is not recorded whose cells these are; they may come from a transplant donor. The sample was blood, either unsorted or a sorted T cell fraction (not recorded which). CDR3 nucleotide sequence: TGCAGTGCTAGGGGACTAGCGGGAGTCTACCAAGAGACCCAGTACTTC. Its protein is CSARGLAGVYQETQYF.